The 15 T cell receptor beta chains in this list originate from one sample, sequenced in a study of T cells in tuberculosis. Data came from immunoSEQ multiplex PCR; TCRdb stores just in-frame clones and leaves some out. The sample shows roughly 35,000 clones, under 95% of them seen only once. The time point was: new active TB diagnosis, blood taken before or within 7 days of starting treatment. Material: PBMCs, obtained at tuberculosis diagnosis. Receptors were obtained from an adult with tuberculosis. Some clones in this sample may be carry-over from other donors' samples.

V gene TRBV5-8 combines with J gene TRBJ1-6; D is possibly TRBD1 (6 bases). The CDR3 runs 20 residues. V was clipped by 1 base and J by 3 bases, with 23 bases between them. CDR1 and CDR2 from the germline V gene are SGHTS and YDEGEE. The CDR3 spells CASSLLRGHAGPYYNSPLHF. DNA of the CDR3: TGTGCCAGCAGCTTGCTCCGGGGACATGCTGGCCCATACTATAATTCACCCCTCCACTTT.

This clone was found a few times. The chain couples TRBV19 to TRBJ2-1; TRBD2 might be the D (6 bases). The CDR3 consists of 13 residues. Deletions cut 7 bases from V and 8 bases from J, with 15 bases between. The germline V gene has CDR1 LNHDA and CDR2 SQIVND (reference sequence). DNA of the CDR3: TGTGCCAGTACAGGCGGGGCTTTCTATGAGCAGTTCTTC. Its translation is CASTGGAFYEQFF.

The sample holds a few counts of this clone. The J gene is TRBJ1-5, the V gene TRBV6-1, with 7 nucleotides matching TRBD1. The ends lost 6 bases at V and 2 bases at J; junction bases unmatched: 7. CDR1 and CDR2 (germline): MNHNS, SASEGT. This CDR3 has 15 residues. For the CDR3, the DNA is TGTGCCAGCAGAGACAGGGCCTGGGGCAATCAGCCCCAGCATTTT. Translating gives CASRDRAWGNQPQHF.

The genes are TRBV18 and TRBJ1-5, with D unclear. Germline CDR1 reads KGHSH; CDR2 reads LQKENI. This CDR3 contains 14 residues. Trimming took 3 bases from V and 5 from J, leaving 11 bases between them. CDR3 region: CASSPRTADQPQHF. As DNA, the CDR3 is TGTGCCAGCTCACCCCGAACAGCCGATCAGCCCCAGCATTTT.

The chain employs TRBV5-1 and TRBJ2-6; the match to TRBD2 covers 10 bases. There are 17 residues in the CDR3. With V trimmed by 0 bases and J by 0 bases, 0 bases remained unmatched. Germline lookup yields CDR1 SGHRS and CDR2 YFSETQ. CDR3 protein: CASSLASGGSGANVLTF. DNA of the CDR3: TGCGCCAGCAGCTTGGCTAGCGGGGGCTCTGGGGCCAACGTCCTGACTTTC.

The chain is built from TRBV12-5 and TRBJ2-1, with 8 bases identical to TRBD1. The CDR3 sequence is 17 residues long. With 2 bases clipped from V and 2 bases from J, the junction kept 8 bases outside the gene matches. The germline CDR1 and CDR2 sequences are LGHNT and FRNRAP. The CDR3 is CASGLSTGDGTYNEQFF. CDR3 in DNA: TGTGCTAGTGGTTTGTCGACAGGGGATGGGACCTACAATGAGCAGTTCTTC.

The genes are TRBV11-2 and TRBJ2-1; D remains ambiguous. The ends were cut back, 1 base at V and 0 bases at J, with 10 bases in the middle. There are 16 residues in the CDR3. Germline V lookup: CDR1 SGHAT, CDR2 FQNNGV. DNA of the CDR3: TGTGCCAGCAGCTTAGGAGCGAAGAGCTCCTACAATGAGCAGTTCTTC. Protein sequence: CASSLGAKSSYNEQFF.

The chain has TRBV10-3 and TRBJ1-3; D unclear. Germline assignment: CDR1 ENHRY and CDR2 SYGVKD. V lost 6 bases to trimming and J lost 8 bases, with 17 bases between them. The CDR3 extends over 14 amino acids. CDR3 region: CAIRDGQFADTIYF. The DNA of the CDR3 is TGTGCCATCAGGGATGGCCAGTTTGCGGACACCATATATTTT.

The chain has TRBV4-1 and TRBJ2-1; a possible D gene is TRBD1 (7 bases). The germline CDR1 and CDR2 sequences are MGHRA and YSYEKL. The CDR3 has 15 amino acids. Trimming took 5 bases from V and 4 from J, leaving 15 bases between them. CDR3 residues: CASSAQGGNYNEQFF. Written as DNA, the CDR3 is TGCGCCAGCAGCGCTCAGGGGGGAAATTACAATGAGCAGTTCTTC.

The chain recombines TRBV6-5 with TRBJ1-3, with 7 bases matching TRBD1. Germline trimming cut 3 bases from V and 2 bases from J; bases unmatched to any gene: 4. The CDR3 length is 15 residues. CDR1 is MNHEY, CDR2 SVGAGI, per germline. In DNA, the CDR3 is TGTGCCAGCAGTTATAGGGGGCAAGCTGGAAACACCATATATTTT. Protein sequence: CASSYRGQAGNTIYF.

The rearrangement uses TRBV10-1 and TRBJ1-1; D is undetermined. This CDR3 has 14 amino acids. The V end was cut by 2 bases, the J end by 3 bases, with 10 bases between. Germline V lookup: CDR1 WNHNN, CDR2 SYGVQD (reference sequence). The CDR3 bases are TGCGCCAGCAGTGAGGAGGGAAGGGACACTGAAGCTTTCTTT. The encoded protein is CASSEEGRDTEAFF.

The chain joins TRBV9 to TRBJ1-1, with a possible D match to TRBD1 (5 bases). The ends were cut back, 3 bases at V and 1 base at J, with 10 bases in the middle. The CDR3 covers 14 residues. Per germline, CDR1 SGDLS and CDR2 YYNGEE. Here the CDR3 DNA reads TGTGCCAGCAGCGCAGGGCTGGAGAACACTGAAGCTTTCTTT. It encodes CASSAGLENTEAFF.

The chain carries TRBV19 and TRBJ2-1; 9 bases map to TRBD1. Germline V gene data show CDR1 as LNHDA and CDR2 as SQIVND (reference sequence). V was clipped by 2 bases and J by 5 bases; unmatched bases: 7. CDR3 length equals 16 residues. The chain's CDR3 is CASSIRWTGADNEQFF. In DNA, the CDR3 is TGTGCCAGTAGTATACGGTGGACAGGGGCTGACAATGAGCAGTTCTTC.

The gene calls are TRBV30 and TRBJ1-2, with no clear D. The CDR3 has 14 amino acids. The germline V gene encodes CDR1 GTSNPN and CDR2 SVGIG (reference sequence). V lost 2 bases and J 2 bases, leaving 12 bases between the germline ends. CDR3 sequence reads: CAWSTTANNYGYTF. In DNA form, the CDR3 reads TGTGCCTGGAGTACCACCGCGAACAACTATGGCTACACCTTC.

V usage is TRBV13 and J usage is TRBJ2-3; TRBD2 aligns across 7 bases. CDR1 PRHDT and CDR2 FYEKMQ come from the germline V gene (reference sequence). The CDR3 loop spans 14 amino acids. V lost 5 bases and J lost 1; bases outside the gene matches: 3. The CDR3 is CASSPRGGTDTQYF. The CDR3, as DNA: TGTGCCAGCAGCCCTCGGGGGGGCACAGATACGCAGTATTTT.